This TCR beta chain stems from a study of T-cell reconstitution after alpha-beta-depleted transplantation in children. This clonotype was recorded a few times. TCRbeta library construction was performed incorporating unique molecular identifiers. From the PCR reads, TCRdb called clonotypes with MiXCR, one entry per CDR3 protein. The table includes approximately 390,000 distinct CDR3 sequences, approximately 10% detected once. This sequence originates from a human donor who donated a stem cell graft to a child with acute myeloid leukemia. The specimen was PBMCs from the stem cell graft donor, collected from the stem cell graft.

The CDR3 region is CASTTGNTQYF. CDR3 DNA: TGTGCCAGCACCACTGGGAATACGCAGTATTTT. The rearrangement links TRBV12-3 or TRBV12-4 to TRBJ2-3; no clear D. The CDR3 consists of 11 residues. Trimming took 7 bases from V and 7 from J, leaving 9 bases between them.